This T cell receptor (beta chain) appears in the sequencing data of a study of blood T cell repertoires in COVID-19. Study information: Donors in the United States, Italy and Spain gave samples during acute or convalescent COVID-19. Nucleic acid was either cDNA or gDNA, and it came from T cells, B-cell-depleted T cells, or PBMCs.

As handled by the study authors: Nucleated cell counts were estimated from reference gene primer amplification. The repertoire was sequenced with immunoSEQ multiplex PCR; TCRdb's copy has only in-frame clones and lacks some. V and J calls and clone size come straight from that table; D and trimming were deduced from the DNA. The table has roughly 250,000 clones, approximately 80% seen once. V shed 7 bases and J 6 bases; nucleotides not matched to a gene: 5. This CDR3 has 14 residues. Germline lookup yields CDR1 KGHDR and CDR2 SFDVKD. The receptor comes from a woman aged 55-70 years with active or convalescent COVID-19. J is TRBJ2-2 and V is TRBV24-1, with 9 bases aligning to TRBD1. Source material: peripheral blood. Here the CDR3 DNA reads TGTGCCACCAGGGGACAGGGAGCCTCCGGGGAGCTGTTTTTT. Encoded protein: CATRGQGASGELFF.